This T cell receptor beta chain came from a study of chemoradiotherapy in HPV16-positive cancers. About the study: Candidate HPV-specific T-cell clones and common TCR motifs came from functional assays in a couple of HPV16-positive patients.

Between the trimmed V and J ends, which lost 1 base and 6 bases, there was a span of 14 bases. The CDR3 totals 15 residues. The germline gives CDR1 SGHDT, CDR2 YYEEEE. General study findings and limits: For HPV16-positive patients, expanding HPV-responsive T cells associated with longer recurrence-free survival. Non-HPV-specific T cells did not expand in tumors during treatment, whereas candidate HPV-specific clones and E7-related motifs did.

With regard to this clone: Its target is not known.

Sequencing was performed with immunoSEQ multiplex PCR; in TCRdb, only in-frame clones are kept and a portion is missing. Here the sample spans approximately 23,000 clones, just under 75% being singletons. The rearrangement uses TRBV5-6 and TRBJ2-1, with D uncertain. The source is a human donor with HPV-associated anogenital cancer. Sample acquisition took place from a patient who underwent chemoradiotherapy. The CDR3 sequence is CASSLTFGRSNEQFF. In DNA form, the CDR3 reads TGTGCCAGCAGCTTGACCTTCGGCCGTTCCAATGAGCAGTTCTTC.